These T cell receptor beta chains were read from a single sample in a study of molecular identifiers for immune sequencing clone quantification. MiXCR was run by TCRdb on the PCR reads, yielding one entry per CDR3 protein. The table includes about 320,000 distinct CDR3 sequences, over 20% detected once. Sequenced material: naive CD8+ T cells from blood, with Jurkat cell RNA spiked in. The receptors come from a human donor in good health. Some libraries in this study had Jurkat cell RNA spiked in. Both conserved end residues are part of each CDR3. D genes are given only for firm matches. Some rows have no size entry. The others give once, few or many, or a class for an expanded clone.

V gene,clone size,D gene,J gene,CDR3 protein,CDR3 DNA
TRBV20-1,many,-,TRBJ1-5,CSARESRNSNQPQHF,TGCAGTGCTAGAGAGTCAAGAAATAGCAATCAGCCCCAGCATTTT
TRBV7-7,many,-,TRBJ2-3,CASSSAGEATQYF,TGTGCCAGCAGCTCTGCCGGGGAAGCTACGCAGTATTTT
TRBV27,many,-,TRBJ2-7,CASSLHPEGNEQYF,TGTGCCAGCAGTTTACACCCGGAGGGAAACGAGCAGTACTTC
TRBV29-1,many,-,TRBJ2-3,CSVDSDTDTQYF,TGCAGCGTAGACAGCGACACAGATACGCAGTATTTT
TRBV5-6,many,-,TRBJ2-5,CASSSHPTEQETQYF,TGTGCCAGCAGCTCCCACCCGACGGAGCAAGAGACCCAGTACTTC
TRBV13,many,TRBD1,TRBJ1-1,CASSRTGLVNTEAFF,TGTGCCAGCAGCCGGACAGGACTGGTGAACACTGAAGCTTTCTTT
TRBV15,few,TRBD2,TRBJ2-7,CATSETGLDSYEQYF,TGTGCCACCAGCGAAACGGGACTAGACTCCTACGAGCAGTACTTC
TRBV2,many,-,TRBJ2-5,CAGSPGGEETQYF,TGTGCCGGCTCGCCCGGGGGAGAGGAGACCCAGTACTTC
TRBV28,-,TRBD1,TRBJ1-1,CASSPKGGAYEAFF,TGTGCCAGCAGTCCAAAAGGGGGCGCGTATGAAGCTTTCTTT
TRBV7-9,many,-,TRBJ1-1,CASSLGFGRYTEAFF,TGTGCCAGCAGCTTAGGGTTTGGCAGGTACACTGAAGCTTTCTTT
TRBV23-1,many,TRBD2,TRBJ2-3,CASSQSAYVSGGADTQYF,TGCGCCAGCAGTCAGTCCGCCTATGTTAGCGGGGGGGCAGATACGCAGTATTTT
TRBV6-5,-,TRBD1,TRBJ1-1,CASSTWTGGMNTEAFF,TGTGCCAGCAGTACATGGACAGGGGGGATGAACACTGAAGCTTTCTTT
TRBV6-5,many,-,TRBJ2-1,CASSYKGDNEQFF,TGTGCCAGCAGTTATAAAGGGGACAATGAGCAGTTCTTC
TRBV5-6,many,-,TRBJ1-5,CASNRGNQPQHF,TGTGCCAGCAACAGGGGCAATCAGCCCCAGCATTTT
TRBV27,many,TRBD2,TRBJ2-3,CASSYQLAGGDTQYF,TGTGCCAGCAGTTATCAACTAGCGGGAGGTGATACGCAGTATTTT
TRBV14,many,-,TRBJ2-7,CASSRTPMNYEQYF,TGTGCCAGCAGCCGGACGCCGATGAACTACGAGCAGTACTTC
TRBV5-6,many,TRBD1,TRBJ2-1,CASSATGKSYNEQFF,TGTGCCAGCAGCGCGACAGGGAAATCCTACAATGAGCAGTTCTTC
TRBV18,-,-,TRBJ2-3,CASSPPSGSHPDTQYF,TGTGCCAGCTCACCACCGTCGGGGTCTCATCCAGATACGCAGTATTTT
TRBV29-1,-,-,TRBJ2-2,CSVEARGTGEPFF,TGCAGCGTTGAGGCGAGGGGCACCGGGGAGCCGTTTTTT
TRBV20-1,many,-,TRBJ2-7,CSASDQGSYEQYF,TGCAGTGCTAGCGATCAAGGGTCGTACGAGCAGTACTTC
TRBV5-6,many,-,TRBJ2-7,CASSLGRGSGYEQYF,TGTGCCAGCAGCTTGGGCAGGGGAAGTGGCTACGAGCAGTACTTC
TRBV9,-,-,TRBJ1-5,CASRILDSYNQPQHF,TGTGCCAGCAGGATTCTTGACAGCTACAATCAGCCCCAGCATTTT
TRBV28,-,TRBD1,TRBJ1-1,CASRGWTGLNTEAFF,TGTGCCAGCCGGGGCTGGACAGGACTCAACACTGAAGCTTTCTTT
TRBV20-1,many,TRBD2,TRBJ2-3,CSARAGTSHTQYF,TGCAGTGCTAGGGCCGGGACTAGCCATACGCAGTATTTT
TRBV12-3/TRBV12-4,-,-,TRBJ2-3,CASSFERGQGPDTQYF,TGTGCCAGCAGTTTTGAAAGGGGTCAGGGGCCAGATACGCAGTATTTT
TRBV4-3,-,-,TRBJ2-7,CASSQGDDRPYEQYF,TGCGCCAGCAGCCAAGGCGACGACAGGCCCTACGAGCAGTACTTC
TRBV2,many,TRBD1,TRBJ1-5,CASIFSGQGISNQPQHF,TGTGCCAGCATTTTCTCTGGACAGGGGATTAGCAATCAGCCCCAGCATTTT
TRBV27,-,TRBD2,TRBJ2-3,CASKSRTSDQTPTDTQYF,TGTGCCAGCAAGTCGAGGACTAGCGACCAAACTCCCACAGATACGCAGTATTTT
TRBV7-9,-,TRBD1,TRBJ2-6,CASSLPGQFSGANVLTF,TGTGCCAGCAGCTTACCGGGACAGTTCTCTGGGGCCAACGTCCTGACTTTC
TRBV7-9,many,-,TRBJ1-1,CASSPLNVEAFF,TGTGCCAGCAGTCCATTAAATGTTGAAGCTTTCTTT
TRBV13,-,-,TRBJ2-2,CASSSNSEHGELLF,TGTGCCAGCAGCTCCAACTCAGAACACGGGGAGCTGCTTTTT
TRBV6-5,few,TRBD1,TRBJ2-7,CASTNRTGGRKQYF,TGTGCCAGCACCAACCGGACAGGGGGCAGGAAGCAGTACTTC
TRBV5-5,many,-,TRBJ1-1,CACMDPGANTEAFF,TGTGCTTGCATGGATCCAGGGGCGAACACTGAAGCTTTCTTT
TRBV7-6,-,-,TRBJ1-1,CASSLGGNTDAFF,TGTGCCAGCAGCTTAGGTGGTAACACTGATGCTTTCTTT
TRBV7-8,many,-,TRBJ2-5,CASSPGTVETQYF,TGTGCCAGCAGCCCGGGGACGGTGGAGACCCAGTACTTC
TRBV12-3/TRBV12-4,-,TRBD1,TRBJ1-5,CASSFETGGGQPQHF,TGTGCCAGCAGTTTTGAGACAGGGGGTGGGCAGCCCCAGCATTTT
TRBV14,-,TRBD2,TRBJ2-7,CASSHSGGGEQYF,TGTGCCAGCAGCCATAGCGGGGGCGGCGAGCAGTACTTC
TRBV4-1,-,-,TRBJ1-1,CASSQDRTENTEAFF,TGCGCCAGCAGCCAAGATAGAACAGAGAACACTGAAGCTTTCTTT
TRBV6-5,many,-,TRBJ1-6,CASSYYPGPPNSPLHF,TGTGCCAGCAGTTACTACCCTGGTCCGCCTAATTCACCCCTCCACTTT
TRBV7-9,few,-,TRBJ1-6,CASSSLTGPNSPLHF,TGTGCCAGCAGCTCACTAACAGGGCCCAATTCACCCCTCCACTTT
TRBV28,many,-,TRBJ2-6,CASSRQRVPDVLTF,TGTGCCAGCAGTAGACAAAGGGTCCCCGACGTCCTGACTTTC
TRBV29-1,-,TRBD2,TRBJ2-5,CSVDTSGGRQETQYF,TGCAGCGTTGATACTAGCGGGGGGAGGCAAGAGACCCAGTACTTC
TRBV19,many,TRBD1,TRBJ2-3,CASKTGVGTDTQYF,TGTGCCAGTAAGACAGGGGTAGGCACAGATACGCAGTATTTT
TRBV12-3/TRBV12-4,many,-,TRBJ2-2,CASSPGSLNTGELFF,TGTGCCAGCAGTCCGGGCTCGTTGAACACCGGGGAGCTGTTTTTT
TRBV7-8,many,-,TRBJ2-3,CASSLERTDTQYF,TGTGCCAGCAGCTTAGAACGGACAGATACGCAGTATTTT
TRBV4-1,-,TRBD1,TRBJ1-1,CASSYRGSGTEAFF,TGCGCCAGCAGTTACAGGGGTAGTGGAACTGAAGCTTTCTTT
TRBV29-1,many,-,TRBJ2-1,CSVAPVTYNEQFF,TGCAGCGTTGCCCCAGTCACCTACAATGAGCAGTTCTTC
TRBV5-3,-,-,TRBJ2-7,CASSLSRRDWLREQYF,TGTGCCAGCAGCTTATCACGGCGGGACTGGCTTCGGGAGCAGTACTTC
TRBV7-9,few,-,TRBJ2-5,CASSPPSGRRLIQYF,TGTGCCAGCAGCCCCCCCTCGGGGCGCCGCCTAATCCAGTACTTC
TRBV21-1,many,-,TRBJ2-4,CASSGGGIQYF,TGTGCCAGCAGCGGCGGGGGCATTCAGTACTTC
TRBV15,many,TRBD2,TRBJ2-3,CATSRVPPLTSGRPDTQYF,TGTGCCACCAGCAGAGTTCCCCCTCTCACTAGCGGGAGACCAGATACGCAGTATTTT
TRBV28,many,-,TRBJ2-3,CASRVRAPADTQYF,TGTGCCAGCAGGGTCCGGGCCCCGGCCGATACGCAGTATTTT